This is a list of T cell receptor beta chains from one sample in a study of cytomegalovirus exposure and HLA in healthy donors. The table came from immunoSEQ multiplex PCR; TCRdb's copy has only in-frame clones and leaves some out. The table lists 50,000 to 70,000 clones, roughly 96% of them singletons. The sequenced sample consisted of PBMCs. The receptors were gathered from a woman between 18 and 29 years old in good health and CMV-seropositive. CDR3s include the opening cysteine and the closing phenylalanine or tryptophan. D genes are given only for firm matches. The size entry is marked missing in some rows and otherwise reads once, few, many or a size class.

V gene: TRBV6-1; clone size: once; J gene: TRBJ1-5; D gene: NA; CDR3 protein: CATSPPQHF; CDR3 DNA: TGTGCCACGTCTCCCCCCCAGCATTTT
V gene: TRBV27; clone size: NA; J gene: TRBJ1-2; D gene: NA; CDR3 protein: CASSLSYPANYGYTF; CDR3 DNA: TGTGCCAGCAGTTTATCATACCCAGCTAACTATGGCTACACCTTC
V gene: TRBV4-1; clone size: NA; J gene: TRBJ2-1; D gene: NA; CDR3 protein: CASSQGYDRYHNEQFF; CDR3 DNA: TGCGCCAGCAGCCAAGGTTACGACAGGTATCACAATGAGCAGTTCTTC
V gene: TRBV7-8; clone size: NA; J gene: TRBJ1-5; D gene: NA; CDR3 protein: CASSSTGSASGNQPQHF; CDR3 DNA: TGTGCCAGCAGCTCGACAGGTTCCGCAAGTGGCAATCAGCCCCAGCATTTT
V gene: TRBV7-2; clone size: NA; J gene: TRBJ1-3; D gene: NA; CDR3 protein: CASSLVRTGSGNTIYF; CDR3 DNA: TGTGCCAGCAGCTTAGTTAGAACAGGCTCTGGAAACACCATATATTTT
V gene: TRBV4-1; clone size: NA; J gene: TRBJ2-1; D gene: NA; CDR3 protein: CASSQLSWDEQFF; CDR3 DNA: TGCGCCAGCAGCCAACTTAGCTGGGATGAGCAGTTCTTC
V gene: TRBV23-1; clone size: NA; J gene: TRBJ2-3; D gene: NA; CDR3 protein: CASITRLCTDTQYF; CDR3 DNA: TGCGCCAGCATAACTCGACTCTGCACAGATACGCAGTATTTT
V gene: TRBV23-1; clone size: NA; J gene: TRBJ1-6; D gene: NA; CDR3 protein: CASRGQHNSPLHF; CDR3 DNA: TGCGCCAGCAGAGGACAGCATAATTCACCCCTCCACTTT
V gene: TRBV6-6; clone size: NA; J gene: TRBJ1-4; D gene: TRBD1; CDR3 protein: CASRRGQGGEKLFF; CDR3 DNA: TGTGCCAGCAGAAGGGGACAGGGCGGTGAAAAACTGTTTTTT
V gene: TRBV6-1; clone size: NA; J gene: TRBJ1-2; D gene: NA; CDR3 protein: CASSEEQGWGLYGYTF; CDR3 DNA: TGTGCCAGCAGTGAAGAACAGGGTTGGGGGCTCTATGGCTACACCTTC
V gene: TRBV27; clone size: few; J gene: TRBJ2-3; D gene: NA; CDR3 protein: CASSLLSTDTQYF; CDR3 DNA: TGTGCCAGCAGTTTATTAAGCACAGATACGCAGTATTTT
V gene: TRBV4-2; clone size: NA; J gene: TRBJ2-3; D gene: TRBD2; CDR3 protein: CASSQVQAGGPGDTQYF; CDR3 DNA: TGTGCCAGCAGCCAAGTTCAAGCGGGAGGGCCGGGGGATACGCAGTATTTT
V gene: TRBV27; clone size: once; J gene: TRBJ1-5; D gene: TRBD1; CDR3 protein: CASKLGTGGFQPQHF; CDR3 DNA: TGTGCCAGCAAGTTGGGGACAGGGGGATTTCAGCCCCAGCATTTT
V gene: TRBV4-2; clone size: once; J gene: TRBJ2-5; D gene: NA; CDR3 protein: CASSVGLGYRETQYF; CDR3 DNA: TGTGCCAGCAGCGTGGGGCTAGGGTACAGAGAGACCCAGTACTTC
V gene: TRBV2; clone size: NA; J gene: TRBJ2-7; D gene: TRBD1; CDR3 protein: CASSARTGAYEQYF; CDR3 DNA: TGTGCCAGCAGTGCAAGGACAGGGGCCTACGAGCAGTACTTC
V gene: TRBV9; clone size: NA; J gene: TRBJ2-3; D gene: TRBD1; CDR3 protein: CASSVAPDRGMGTDTQYF; CDR3 DNA: TGTGCCAGCAGCGTAGCTCCGGACAGGGGTATGGGCACAGATACGCAGTATTTT
V gene: TRBV13; clone size: NA; J gene: TRBJ2-7; D gene: TRBD1; CDR3 protein: CASSSSPGQPYEQYF; CDR3 DNA: TGTGCCAGCAGCTCATCCCCGGGACAGCCCTACGAGCAGTACTTC
V gene: TRBV27; clone size: NA; J gene: TRBJ1-1; D gene: NA; CDR3 protein: CASSLMGRGEAFF; CDR3 DNA: TGTGCCAGCAGTTTGATGGGTAGGGGTGAAGCTTTCTTT
V gene: TRBV5-1; clone size: NA; J gene: TRBJ2-7; D gene: NA; CDR3 protein: CASSGGAGEQYF; CDR3 DNA: TGCGCCAGCAGCGGGGGGGCCGGCGAGCAGTACTTC
V gene: TRBV7-3; clone size: NA; J gene: TRBJ2-7; D gene: TRBD1; CDR3 protein: CASSWDRGYEQYF; CDR3 DNA: TGTGCCAGCAGCTGGGACAGGGGGTACGAGCAGTACTTC
V gene: TRBV27; clone size: NA; J gene: TRBJ2-3; D gene: TRBD2; CDR3 protein: CASSFAAGGPPDTQYF; CDR3 DNA: TGTGCCAGCAGTTTCGCGGCGGGAGGGCCCCCAGATACGCAGTATTTT
V gene: TRBV27; clone size: once; J gene: TRBJ1-5; D gene: TRBD1; CDR3 protein: CASSSRGQGIDQPQHF; CDR3 DNA: TGTGCCAGCAGTTCGAGGGGACAGGGTATTGACCAGCCCCAGCATTTT
V gene: TRBV5-8; clone size: NA; J gene: TRBJ2-3; D gene: NA; CDR3 protein: CASSLEGGAKADTQYF; CDR3 DNA: TGTGCCAGCAGCTTGGAGGGGGGGGCGAAGGCAGATACGCAGTATTTT
V gene: TRBV30; clone size: NA; J gene: TRBJ1-5; D gene: NA; CDR3 protein: CAWSQTGGQPQHF; CDR3 DNA: TGTGCCTGGAGTCAAACTGGAGGTCAGCCCCAGCATTTT
V gene: TRBV9; clone size: NA; J gene: TRBJ2-2; D gene: TRBD2; CDR3 protein: CASSVVAGGGELFF; CDR3 DNA: TGTGCCAGCAGCGTGGTAGCGGGAGGGGGGGAGCTGTTTTTT
V gene: TRBV28; clone size: NA; J gene: TRBJ2-7; D gene: NA; CDR3 protein: CASSLPGAYEQYF; CDR3 DNA: TGTGCCAGCAGTTTACCCGGAGCTTACGAGCAGTACTTC
V gene: TRBV10-2; clone size: NA; J gene: TRBJ2-2; D gene: NA; CDR3 protein: CASSEAARGRGTGELFF; CDR3 DNA: TGCGCCAGCAGTGAGGCCGCGCGGGGGCGAGGCACCGGGGAGCTGTTTTTT
V gene: TRBV5-1; clone size: NA; J gene: TRBJ1-2; D gene: TRBD1; CDR3 protein: CASSLGGTGDPYGYTF; CDR3 DNA: TGCGCCAGCAGCTTGGGAGGGACAGGGGACCCTTATGGCTACACCTTC
V gene: TRBV28; clone size: NA; J gene: TRBJ1-2; D gene: TRBD1; CDR3 protein: CASSLGQGPHGYTF; CDR3 DNA: TGTGCCAGCAGTTTGGGACAGGGCCCGCATGGCTACACCTTC
V gene: TRBV5-1; clone size: NA; J gene: TRBJ2-3; D gene: NA; CDR3 protein: CASSLGAAGTDTQYF; CDR3 DNA: TGCGCCAGCAGCTTGGGAGCGGCGGGCACAGATACGCAGTATTTT
V gene: TRBV6-5; clone size: NA; J gene: TRBJ1-2; D gene: TRBD1; CDR3 protein: CASAIQGFLDYGYTF; CDR3 DNA: TGTGCCAGCGCCATACAGGGGTTTTTGGACTATGGCTACACCTTC
V gene: TRBV10-3; clone size: NA; J gene: TRBJ2-1; D gene: TRBD1; CDR3 protein: CAIGQGDDEQFF; CDR3 DNA: TGTGCCATCGGACAGGGGGACGATGAGCAGTTCTTC
V gene: TRBV29-1; clone size: NA; J gene: TRBJ2-2; D gene: NA; CDR3 protein: CSVEDNSRGVWSGELFF; CDR3 DNA: TGCAGCGTTGAAGATAACTCCAGGGGCGTCTGGTCCGGGGAGCTGTTTTTT
V gene: TRBV4-1; clone size: few; J gene: TRBJ1-5; D gene: NA; CDR3 protein: CASSPIGANQPQHF; CDR3 DNA: TGCGCCAGCAGCCCCATTGGAGCGAATCAGCCCCAGCATTTT
V gene: TRBV10-3; clone size: NA; J gene: TRBJ2-2; D gene: TRBD1; CDR3 protein: CALGTGSSGELFF; CDR3 DNA: TGTGCCCTCGGGACAGGGTCTTCCGGGGAGCTGTTTTTT
V gene: TRBV15; clone size: NA; J gene: TRBJ1-6; D gene: NA; CDR3 protein: CATRRDSNSPLHF; CDR3 DNA: TGTGCCACCAGGCGGGATTCGAATTCACCCCTCCACTTT
V gene: TRBV18; clone size: NA; J gene: TRBJ2-7; D gene: TRBD2; CDR3 protein: CASSTGSGGSYEQYF; CDR3 DNA: TGTGCCAGCTCAACGGGGAGCGGGGGGTCCTACGAGCAGTACTTC
V gene: TRBV5-1; clone size: NA; J gene: TRBJ1-6; D gene: TRBD1; CDR3 protein: CASSLRQGTFYNSPLHF; CDR3 DNA: TGCGCCAGCAGCTTGCGACAGGGGACTTTCTATAATTCACCCCTCCACTTT
V gene: TRBV29-1; clone size: once; J gene: TRBJ2-5; D gene: NA; CDR3 protein: CSPIDQGETQYF; CDR3 DNA: TGCAGCCCAATCGATCAGGGAGAGACCCAGTACTTC
V gene: TRBV2; clone size: NA; J gene: TRBJ1-3; D gene: NA; CDR3 protein: CASSEWSGSGNTIYF; CDR3 DNA: TGTGCCAGCAGTGAATGGTCGGGCTCTGGAAACACCATATATTTT
V gene: TRBV23-1; clone size: once; J gene: TRBJ1-5; D gene: TRBD1; CDR3 protein: CASRRTGTGDNQPQHF; CDR3 DNA: TGCGCCAGCAGGAGGACCGGGACAGGGGACAATCAGCCCCAGCATTTT
V gene: TRBV5-1; clone size: NA; J gene: TRBJ2-7; D gene: NA; CDR3 protein: CASSFTGDTYEQYF; CDR3 DNA: TGCGCCAGCAGCTTTACGGGAGATACCTACGAGCAGTACTTC
V gene: TRBV6-1; clone size: NA; J gene: TRBJ2-2; D gene: NA; CDR3 protein: CASSDEGDDTGELFF; CDR3 DNA: TGTGCCAGCAGTGATGAGGGGGACGACACCGGGGAGCTGTTTTTT
V gene: TRBV20-1; clone size: NA; J gene: TRBJ2-1; D gene: NA; CDR3 protein: CSATGNEQFF; CDR3 DNA: TGCAGTGCTACCGGCAATGAGCAGTTCTTC
V gene: TRBV5-6; clone size: NA; J gene: TRBJ2-7; D gene: TRBD2; CDR3 protein: CASSLPGLAGSREEQYF; CDR3 DNA: TGTGCCAGCAGCTTACCTGGACTAGCGGGGTCGAGGGAGGAGCAGTACTTC
V gene: TRBV5-4; clone size: once; J gene: TRBJ1-1; D gene: NA; CDR3 protein: CASSPLENRVLRYTEAFF; CDR3 DNA: TGTGCCAGCAGCCCCCTTGAGAACCGAGTCCTGCGGTACACTGAAGCTTTCTTT
V gene: TRBV28; clone size: NA; J gene: TRBJ2-4; D gene: NA; CDR3 protein: CASSLGGTNIQYF; CDR3 DNA: TGTGCCAGCAGTTTAGGGGGGACAAACATTCAGTACTTC
V gene: TRBV7-7; clone size: NA; J gene: TRBJ1-5; D gene: NA; CDR3 protein: CASSLVVGSWNQPQHF; CDR3 DNA: TGTGCCAGCAGCTTGGTGGTAGGGAGTTGGAATCAGCCCCAGCATTTT
V gene: TRBV5-6; clone size: NA; J gene: TRBJ1-4; D gene: NA; CDR3 protein: CASSWGTRANEKLFF; CDR3 DNA: TGTGCCAGCAGCTGGGGGACAAGGGCTAATGAAAAACTGTTTTTT
V gene: TRBV10-3; clone size: NA; J gene: TRBJ1-1; D gene: NA; CDR3 protein: CATLDRDTEAFF; CDR3 DNA: TGTGCCACCCTGGACAGAGACACTGAAGCTTTCTTT
V gene: TRBV9; clone size: NA; J gene: TRBJ1-5; D gene: NA; CDR3 protein: CASSPMVGRDQPQHF; CDR3 DNA: TGTGCCAGCAGCCCCATGGTAGGGCGGGATCAGCCCCAGCATTTT
V gene: TRBV30; clone size: NA; J gene: TRBJ1-1; D gene: NA; CDR3 protein: CAWRDGQTEAFF; CDR3 DNA: TGTGCCTGGAGGGATGGACAGACTGAAGCTTTCTTT